This entry lists 8 T cell receptor beta chains sequenced from one sample in a study of human thymus T cells. Profiled with immunoSEQ multiplex PCR; TCRdb holds only in-frame clones, not every one. Of 46,000 or so clones listed, approximately 95% were seen once; the top ten hold 0.15% to 0.2%. What was sequenced was blood. Every receptor here comes from a girl in the first two years of life with a congenital heart defect but otherwise immunologically healthy.

V and J are TRBV6-6 and TRBJ2-7; D call uncertain. The germline V gene has CDR1 MNHNY and CDR2 SVGAGI (reference sequence). This CDR3 has 12 residues. V was clipped by 5 bases and J by 4 bases, with 9 bases between them. CDR3 in amino acids: CASSTALYEQYF. The CDR3 DNA sequence: TGTGCCAGCAGTACGGCACTGTACGAGCAGTACTTC.

This rearrangement joins TRBV4-1 to TRBJ2-7, with TRBD1 as a possible D gene (6 bases). Between the trimmed V and J ends, which lost 1 base and 2 bases, there was a span of 18 bases. The CDR3 consists of 17 residues. The germline V gene encodes CDR1 MGHRA and CDR2 YSYEKL. CDR3 in DNA: TGCGCCAGCAGCCAAGGGGGGTTGGCAGGGGTGGCCTACGAGCAGTACTTC. Translated: CASSQGGLAGVAYEQYF.

The rearrangement joins TRBV19 to TRBJ1-2; D possibly corresponds to TRBD1 (5 bases). Looked up from germline, CDR1 is LNHDA and CDR2 is SQIVND (reference sequence). The CDR3 is 13 residues long. The V and J ends lost 4 bases and 2 bases respectively, with 8 bases between them. The CDR3 sequence: CASSNRPNYGYTF. The CDR3 DNA is TGTGCCAGTAGTAACAGGCCCAACTATGGCTACACCTTC.

This clone was found a few times. The V and J genes are TRBV7-2 and TRBJ2-7; the D gene is possibly TRBD1 (5 bases). The CDR3 runs to 13 residues. The V gene lost 2 bases and the J gene lost 3 bases, with 8 bases spanning the gap. CDR1 SGHTA and CDR2 FQGNSA come from the germline V gene. CDR3 region: CASSLIQGYEQYF. CDR3 in DNA: TGTGCCAGCAGCTTAATTCAGGGCTACGAGCAGTACTTC.

The chain joins TRBV5-4 to TRBJ2-1; 12 positions match TRBD2. Trimming cost V 4 bases and J 4 bases; bases outside gene matches: 6. Germline V gene data show CDR1 as SGHNT and CDR2 as YYREEE (reference sequence). CDR3 length equals 16 residues. The CDR3 sequence is CASSLPTSGRYNEQFF. The CDR3 coding sequence is TGTGCCAGCAGCCTCCCGACTAGCGGGAGATACAATGAGCAGTTCTTC. Together with reference TRBV5-4 and TRBJ2-1, the CDR3 gives the full variable domain: ETGVTQSPTHLIKTRGQQVTLRCSSQSGHNTVSWYQQALGQGPQFIFQYYREEENGRGNFPPRFSGLQFPNYSSELNVNALELDDSALYLCASSLPTSGRYNEQFFGPGTRLTVL.

This sequence joins TRBV5-6 and TRBJ1-3; 8 bases are a match to TRBD1. The CDR3 sequence is 15 residues long. Per germline, CDR1 SGHDT and CDR2 YYEEEE. Trimming cost V 1 base and J 2 bases; bases outside gene matches: 2. This CDR3 is CASSLMTGAGNTIYF. The DNA for the CDR3 is TGTGCCAGCAGCTTGATGACAGGGGCTGGAAACACCATATATTTT.

The CDR3 reads CASSQARSSYEQYF. As DNA, the CDR3 is TGCGCCAGCAGCCAAGCCAGGTCCTCCTACGAGCAGTACTTC. The rearrangement joins TRBV4-1 to TRBJ2-7; D gene uncertain. V was clipped by 1 base and J by 0 bases, with 7 bases between them. Germline assignment: CDR1 MGHRA and CDR2 YSYEKL. There are 14 residues in the CDR3.

The V gene is TRBV4-1, the J gene TRBJ2-7; 7 bases agree with TRBD1. CDR3 length: 14 residues. Germline lookup yields CDR1 MGHRA and CDR2 YSYEKL. The trim removed 3 bases at V and 4 bases at J, leaving 6 bases unmatched. Here the CDR3 DNA reads TGCGCCAGCAGCCAGGACAGGATAGGGTACGAGCAGTACTTC. It specifies CASSQDRIGYEQYF.